Listed below are T cell receptor beta chains from one sample, sequenced in a study of blood T cells in healthy people across ages. TCRdb used MiXCR to reprocess the 5' RACE reads, holding one entry per CDR3 protein. The table records approximately 600,000 distinct CDR3 sequences, about 54% of them present only once. Sequences were obtained from blood. These receptors originate from a man between 60 and 75 years old in good health. Both conserved end residues are part of each CDR3. D genes are given only for firm matches. Expanded clones are given a class, and other clones once, few, many or no size at all.

j_call: TRBJ2-4
v_call: TRBV6-2/TRBV6-3
clone_size: few
d_call: .
cdr3_aa: CASSPNPGVLAKNIQYF
cdr3_nt: TGTGCCAGCAGCCCCAACCCAGGGGTTCTAGCCAAAAACATTCAGTACTTC

j_call: TRBJ2-3
v_call: TRBV5-6
clone_size: .
d_call: .
cdr3_aa: CASSSTLEARSNTQYF
cdr3_nt: TGTGCCAGCAGCTCGACCTTGGAGGCCCGCAGCAATACGCAGTATTTT

j_call: TRBJ2-7
v_call: TRBV4-1
clone_size: .
d_call: .
cdr3_aa: CASSQVLGALPQGEQYF
cdr3_nt: TGCGCCAGCAGCCAAGTTTTGGGGGCTCTTCCCCAGGGTGAGCAGTACTTC

j_call: TRBJ2-7
v_call: TRBV7-2
clone_size: .
d_call: .
cdr3_aa: CASSPTAGSSYEQYF
cdr3_nt: TGTGCCAGCAGCCCCACGGCAGGGAGCTCCTACGAGCAGTACTTC

j_call: TRBJ2-2
v_call: TRBV9
clone_size: .
d_call: TRBD1
cdr3_aa: CASSVGTGGSYTGELFF
cdr3_nt: TGTGCCAGCAGCGTAGGGACAGGGGGCTCGTACACCGGGGAGCTGTTTTTT

j_call: TRBJ1-2
v_call: TRBV10-1
clone_size: few
d_call: .
cdr3_aa: CASSEVGIRGYTF
cdr3_nt: TGCGCCAGCAGTGAAGTTGGGATCCGTGGCTACACCTTC

j_call: TRBJ1-1
v_call: TRBV5-1
clone_size: .
d_call: TRBD1
cdr3_aa: CASQPGTGGGGAFF
cdr3_nt: TGCGCCAGCCAGCCTGGGACAGGGGGCGGTGGAGCTTTCTTT

j_call: TRBJ2-3
v_call: TRBV20-1
clone_size: once
d_call: TRBD2
cdr3_aa: CSAREGTSGGAYTQYF
cdr3_nt: TGCAGTGCTAGAGAAGGGACTAGCGGGGGGGCCTATACGCAGTATTTT

j_call: TRBJ2-1
v_call: TRBV2
clone_size: .
d_call: .
cdr3_aa: CASRVGGVKNEQFF
cdr3_nt: TGTGCCAGCAGGGTAGGGGGGGTGAAAAATGAGCAGTTCTTC

j_call: TRBJ2-1
v_call: TRBV11-3
clone_size: .
d_call: TRBD1
cdr3_aa: CASSLTGESEQFF
cdr3_nt: TGTGCCAGCAGCTTAACAGGGGAGAGTGAGCAGTTCTTC

j_call: TRBJ2-7
v_call: TRBV27
clone_size: .
d_call: TRBD1
cdr3_aa: CASSPGTVVNEQYF
cdr3_nt: TGTGCCAGCAGCCCGGGGACAGTAGTCAATGAGCAGTACTTC

j_call: TRBJ2-6
v_call: TRBV7-8
clone_size: few
d_call: .
cdr3_aa: CASSSQRWDGANVLTF
cdr3_nt: TGTGCCAGCAGCTCACAACGCTGGGATGGGGCCAACGTCCTGACTTTC

j_call: TRBJ1-1
v_call: TRBV25-1
clone_size: few
d_call: TRBD1
cdr3_aa: CASGQGAEAFF
cdr3_nt: TGTGCCAGCGGTCAGGGGGCTGAAGCTTTCTTT

j_call: TRBJ2-2
v_call: TRBV27
clone_size: .
d_call: .
cdr3_aa: CASSLGTPYTGELFF
cdr3_nt: TGTGCCAGCAGTTTGGGGACACCTTACACCGGGGAGCTGTTTTTT

j_call: TRBJ2-7
v_call: TRBV12-3/TRBV12-4
clone_size: .
d_call: .
cdr3_aa: CASSFGVGVEQYF
cdr3_nt: TGTGCCAGCAGTTTTGGGGTGGGGGTCGAGCAGTACTTC

j_call: TRBJ1-5
v_call: TRBV6-6
clone_size: once
d_call: TRBD1
cdr3_aa: CASRQTGTGGGNQPQHF
cdr3_nt: TGTGCCAGCAGGCAAACCGGGACAGGGGGCGGCAATCAGCCCCAGCATTTT

j_call: TRBJ1-6
v_call: TRBV20-1
clone_size: .
d_call: TRBD1
cdr3_aa: CSASTGQGGQVPLHF
cdr3_nt: TGCAGTGCTAGCACGGGACAGGGGGGCCAAGTACCCCTCCACTTT

j_call: TRBJ2-7
v_call: TRBV6-5
clone_size: few
d_call: .
cdr3_aa: CASRTSGNEQYF
cdr3_nt: TGTGCCAGCAGGACCTCAGGGAATGAGCAGTACTTC

j_call: TRBJ2-5
v_call: TRBV25-1
clone_size: .
d_call: .
cdr3_aa: CASSGSKVRETQYF
cdr3_nt: TGTGCCAGCAGCGGTTCCAAGGTGCGAGAGACCCAGTACTTC

j_call: TRBJ2-3
v_call: TRBV12-3/TRBV12-4
clone_size: once
d_call: .
cdr3_aa: CASSRERAQYF
cdr3_nt: TGTGCCAGCAGTCGGGAGAGGGCGCAGTATTTT

j_call: TRBJ1-1
v_call: TRBV6-1
clone_size: .
d_call: .
cdr3_aa: CASILTWADTEAFF
cdr3_nt: TGTGCCAGCATCTTGACCTGGGCCGACACTGAAGCTTTCTTT

j_call: TRBJ2-7
v_call: TRBV5-1
clone_size: .
d_call: TRBD1
cdr3_aa: CASSTGDRVNEQYF
cdr3_nt: TGCGCCAGCAGCACAGGGGACAGGGTTAATGAGCAGTACTTC

j_call: TRBJ1-5
v_call: TRBV7-9
clone_size: .
d_call: .
cdr3_aa: CASSLGRQGSNQPQHF
cdr3_nt: TGTGCCAGCAGCCTTGGACGTCAAGGCAGCAATCAGCCCCAGCATTTT

j_call: TRBJ2-5
v_call: TRBV4-2
clone_size: few
d_call: .
cdr3_aa: CASSQDGSGEETQYF
cdr3_nt: TGTGCCAGCAGCCAAGATGGTTCGGGGGAAGAGACCCAGTACTTC

j_call: TRBJ2-5
v_call: TRBV20-1
clone_size: few
d_call: .
cdr3_aa: CSARGGAVEAQYF
cdr3_nt: TGCAGTGCTAGAGGGGGGGCGGTAGAGGCCCAGTACTTC

j_call: TRBJ1-4
v_call: TRBV18
clone_size: once
d_call: TRBD1
cdr3_aa: CASSARTGEREKLFF
cdr3_nt: TGTGCCAGCTCAGCCCGGACAGGGGAGAGAGAAAAACTGTTTTTT

j_call: TRBJ2-5
v_call: TRBV7-2
clone_size: .
d_call: .
cdr3_aa: CANSIWTGEETQYF
cdr3_nt: TGTGCCAACAGCATATGGACGGGAGAAGAGACCCAGTACTTC

j_call: TRBJ2-1
v_call: TRBV7-9
clone_size: .
d_call: TRBD1
cdr3_aa: CASSGGTGPNSYNEQFF
cdr3_nt: TGTGCCAGCAGCGGAGGGACAGGCCCCAACTCCTACAATGAGCAGTTCTTC

j_call: TRBJ2-1
v_call: TRBV7-8
clone_size: few
d_call: .
cdr3_aa: CASYPGGSSYNEQFF
cdr3_nt: TGTGCCAGCTACCCCGGTGGGAGCTCCTACAATGAGCAGTTCTTC

j_call: TRBJ2-5
v_call: TRBV7-2
clone_size: once
d_call: .
cdr3_aa: CASSFTVTRQYF
cdr3_nt: TGTGCCAGCAGCTTTACGGTAACCCGACAGTACTTC

j_call: TRBJ2-7
v_call: TRBV29-1
clone_size: many
d_call: .
cdr3_aa: CSVAKAGKGLREQYF
cdr3_nt: TGCAGCGTTGCGAAGGCGGGTAAGGGGCTACGGGAGCAGTACTTC

j_call: TRBJ2-1
v_call: TRBV2
clone_size: .
d_call: .
cdr3_aa: CASSVLVHNEQFF
cdr3_nt: TGTGCCAGCAGTGTGCTAGTACACAATGAGCAGTTCTTC

j_call: TRBJ2-5
v_call: TRBV6-5
clone_size: many
d_call: TRBD2
cdr3_aa: CASSYGTSGETQYF
cdr3_nt: TGTGCCAGCAGTTACGGGACTAGCGGAGAGACCCAGTACTTC

j_call: TRBJ2-3
v_call: TRBV11-2
clone_size: few
d_call: TRBD1
cdr3_aa: CASSQGQGRDTQYF
cdr3_nt: TGTGCCAGCAGCCAGGGACAGGGTCGAGATACGCAGTATTTT

j_call: TRBJ1-5
v_call: TRBV15
clone_size: few
d_call: .
cdr3_aa: CATSRDLGGAQPQHF
cdr3_nt: TGTGCCACCAGCAGAGATCTTGGGGGCGCGCAGCCCCAGCATTTT

j_call: TRBJ1-2
v_call: TRBV29-1
clone_size: .
d_call: .
cdr3_aa: CSVMDTNYTNYGYTF
cdr3_nt: TGCAGCGTTATGGACACCAACTACACTAACTATGGCTACACCTTC

j_call: TRBJ1-2
v_call: TRBV20-1
clone_size: .
d_call: TRBD1
cdr3_aa: CSATPRDSYGYTF
cdr3_nt: TGCAGTGCTACTCCCCGGGACAGCTATGGCTACACCTTC

j_call: TRBJ2-5
v_call: TRBV7-7
clone_size: .
d_call: .
cdr3_aa: CASSSQPSQETQYF
cdr3_nt: TGTGCCAGCAGCTCGCAACCGTCCCAAGAGACCCAGTACTTC

j_call: TRBJ1-2
v_call: TRBV20-1
clone_size: .
d_call: .
cdr3_aa: CSAYLRDQYGYTF
cdr3_nt: TGCAGTGCTTACCTCAGGGATCAGTATGGCTACACCTTC

j_call: TRBJ1-6
v_call: TRBV3-1
clone_size: few
d_call: TRBD1
cdr3_aa: CASSQVFRQGAGSPLHF
cdr3_nt: TGTGCCAGCAGCCAAGTGTTTAGACAGGGGGCAGGTTCACCCCTCCACTTT

j_call: TRBJ2-4
v_call: TRBV21-1
clone_size: .
d_call: .
cdr3_aa: CASSPGVEMAKNIQYF
cdr3_nt: TGTGCCAGCAGCCCCGGCGTAGAGATGGCCAAAAACATTCAGTACTTC

j_call: TRBJ2-5
v_call: TRBV29-1
clone_size: .
d_call: .
cdr3_aa: CSALQETQYF
cdr3_nt: TGCAGCGCCCTCCAAGAGACCCAGTACTTC

j_call: TRBJ1-5
v_call: TRBV9
clone_size: .
d_call: .
cdr3_aa: CASSVGDQPQHF
cdr3_nt: TGTGCCAGCAGCGTTGGGGATCAGCCCCAGCATTTT

j_call: TRBJ2-3
v_call: TRBV20-1
clone_size: .
d_call: .
cdr3_aa: CSARDPGTSAQYF
cdr3_nt: TGCAGTGCTAGAGATCCGGGAACTAGTGCGCAGTATTTT

j_call: TRBJ2-7
v_call: TRBV5-5
clone_size: .
d_call: .
cdr3_aa: CASSLITGSTYNEQYF
cdr3_nt: TGTGCCAGCAGCTTAATAACGGGGAGCACCTACAATGAGCAGTACTTC

j_call: TRBJ1-5
v_call: TRBV6-1
clone_size: once
d_call: .
cdr3_aa: CASSPAATSQPQHF
cdr3_nt: TGTGCCAGCAGTCCCGCTGCGACCAGTCAGCCCCAGCATTTT

j_call: TRBJ2-6
v_call: TRBV15
clone_size: few
d_call: .
cdr3_aa: CATSRAFSSGANVLTF
cdr3_nt: TGTGCCACCAGCAGAGCCTTCAGCTCTGGGGCCAACGTCCTGACTTTC

j_call: TRBJ2-1
v_call: TRBV5-1
clone_size: few
d_call: .
cdr3_aa: CASSLVVESDEQFF
cdr3_nt: TGCGCCAGCAGCTTAGTGGTAGAGTCCGATGAGCAGTTCTTC

j_call: TRBJ1-1
v_call: TRBV2
clone_size: .
d_call: .
cdr3_aa: CASSFTEGGTEAFF
cdr3_nt: TGTGCCAGCTCTTTCACGGAGGGGGGCACTGAAGCTTTCTTT

j_call: TRBJ2-4
v_call: TRBV20-1
clone_size: .
d_call: .
cdr3_aa: CSARDPGGPTKNIQYF
cdr3_nt: TGCAGTGCTAGAGATCCCGGAGGGCCCACCAAAAACATTCAGTACTTC

j_call: TRBJ2-5
v_call: TRBV2
clone_size: once
d_call: .
cdr3_aa: CASSQQANEQYF
cdr3_nt: TGTGCCAGCAGTCAACAGGCCAATGAGCAGTACTTC

j_call: TRBJ2-3
v_call: TRBV11-2
clone_size: .
d_call: .
cdr3_aa: CASSSGVGSTDTQYF
cdr3_nt: TGTGCCAGCAGCTCCGGCGTGGGGAGCACAGATACGCAGTATTTT

j_call: TRBJ2-7
v_call: TRBV20-1
clone_size: few
d_call: TRBD1
cdr3_aa: CSASPPTGDTYEQYF
cdr3_nt: TGCAGTGCTAGTCCGCCGACAGGGGACACCTACGAGCAGTACTTC

j_call: TRBJ2-5
v_call: TRBV12-3/TRBV12-4
clone_size: once
d_call: .
cdr3_aa: CASRNRVETQYF
cdr3_nt: TGTGCCAGCAGAAACAGGGTCGAGACCCAGTACTTC

j_call: TRBJ2-4
v_call: TRBV12-3/TRBV12-4
clone_size: few
d_call: .
cdr3_aa: CASSLQEGDIRYF
cdr3_nt: TGTGCCAGCAGTTTGCAGGAGGGGGACATTCGGTACTTC

j_call: TRBJ1-4
v_call: TRBV7-2
clone_size: .
d_call: .
cdr3_aa: CASSPQRGSDENLFF
cdr3_nt: TGTGCCAGCAGCCCACAACGGGGTAGCGACGAAAACCTGTTTTTT

j_call: TRBJ2-1
v_call: TRBV3-1
clone_size: .
d_call: TRBD2
cdr3_aa: CASSQDQPSGGLYNEQFF
cdr3_nt: TGTGCCAGCAGCCAAGATCAGCCTAGCGGGGGCCTCTACAATGAGCAGTTCTTC

j_call: TRBJ1-1
v_call: TRBV9
clone_size: .
d_call: .
cdr3_aa: CASSPDRGSTEAFF
cdr3_nt: TGTGCCAGCAGCCCCGATCGCGGGTCCACTGAAGCTTTCTTT

j_call: TRBJ2-7
v_call: TRBV6-2/TRBV6-3
clone_size: .
d_call: .
cdr3_aa: CASSYTGYEQYF
cdr3_nt: TGTGCCAGCAGTTACACAGGTTACGAGCAGTACTTC